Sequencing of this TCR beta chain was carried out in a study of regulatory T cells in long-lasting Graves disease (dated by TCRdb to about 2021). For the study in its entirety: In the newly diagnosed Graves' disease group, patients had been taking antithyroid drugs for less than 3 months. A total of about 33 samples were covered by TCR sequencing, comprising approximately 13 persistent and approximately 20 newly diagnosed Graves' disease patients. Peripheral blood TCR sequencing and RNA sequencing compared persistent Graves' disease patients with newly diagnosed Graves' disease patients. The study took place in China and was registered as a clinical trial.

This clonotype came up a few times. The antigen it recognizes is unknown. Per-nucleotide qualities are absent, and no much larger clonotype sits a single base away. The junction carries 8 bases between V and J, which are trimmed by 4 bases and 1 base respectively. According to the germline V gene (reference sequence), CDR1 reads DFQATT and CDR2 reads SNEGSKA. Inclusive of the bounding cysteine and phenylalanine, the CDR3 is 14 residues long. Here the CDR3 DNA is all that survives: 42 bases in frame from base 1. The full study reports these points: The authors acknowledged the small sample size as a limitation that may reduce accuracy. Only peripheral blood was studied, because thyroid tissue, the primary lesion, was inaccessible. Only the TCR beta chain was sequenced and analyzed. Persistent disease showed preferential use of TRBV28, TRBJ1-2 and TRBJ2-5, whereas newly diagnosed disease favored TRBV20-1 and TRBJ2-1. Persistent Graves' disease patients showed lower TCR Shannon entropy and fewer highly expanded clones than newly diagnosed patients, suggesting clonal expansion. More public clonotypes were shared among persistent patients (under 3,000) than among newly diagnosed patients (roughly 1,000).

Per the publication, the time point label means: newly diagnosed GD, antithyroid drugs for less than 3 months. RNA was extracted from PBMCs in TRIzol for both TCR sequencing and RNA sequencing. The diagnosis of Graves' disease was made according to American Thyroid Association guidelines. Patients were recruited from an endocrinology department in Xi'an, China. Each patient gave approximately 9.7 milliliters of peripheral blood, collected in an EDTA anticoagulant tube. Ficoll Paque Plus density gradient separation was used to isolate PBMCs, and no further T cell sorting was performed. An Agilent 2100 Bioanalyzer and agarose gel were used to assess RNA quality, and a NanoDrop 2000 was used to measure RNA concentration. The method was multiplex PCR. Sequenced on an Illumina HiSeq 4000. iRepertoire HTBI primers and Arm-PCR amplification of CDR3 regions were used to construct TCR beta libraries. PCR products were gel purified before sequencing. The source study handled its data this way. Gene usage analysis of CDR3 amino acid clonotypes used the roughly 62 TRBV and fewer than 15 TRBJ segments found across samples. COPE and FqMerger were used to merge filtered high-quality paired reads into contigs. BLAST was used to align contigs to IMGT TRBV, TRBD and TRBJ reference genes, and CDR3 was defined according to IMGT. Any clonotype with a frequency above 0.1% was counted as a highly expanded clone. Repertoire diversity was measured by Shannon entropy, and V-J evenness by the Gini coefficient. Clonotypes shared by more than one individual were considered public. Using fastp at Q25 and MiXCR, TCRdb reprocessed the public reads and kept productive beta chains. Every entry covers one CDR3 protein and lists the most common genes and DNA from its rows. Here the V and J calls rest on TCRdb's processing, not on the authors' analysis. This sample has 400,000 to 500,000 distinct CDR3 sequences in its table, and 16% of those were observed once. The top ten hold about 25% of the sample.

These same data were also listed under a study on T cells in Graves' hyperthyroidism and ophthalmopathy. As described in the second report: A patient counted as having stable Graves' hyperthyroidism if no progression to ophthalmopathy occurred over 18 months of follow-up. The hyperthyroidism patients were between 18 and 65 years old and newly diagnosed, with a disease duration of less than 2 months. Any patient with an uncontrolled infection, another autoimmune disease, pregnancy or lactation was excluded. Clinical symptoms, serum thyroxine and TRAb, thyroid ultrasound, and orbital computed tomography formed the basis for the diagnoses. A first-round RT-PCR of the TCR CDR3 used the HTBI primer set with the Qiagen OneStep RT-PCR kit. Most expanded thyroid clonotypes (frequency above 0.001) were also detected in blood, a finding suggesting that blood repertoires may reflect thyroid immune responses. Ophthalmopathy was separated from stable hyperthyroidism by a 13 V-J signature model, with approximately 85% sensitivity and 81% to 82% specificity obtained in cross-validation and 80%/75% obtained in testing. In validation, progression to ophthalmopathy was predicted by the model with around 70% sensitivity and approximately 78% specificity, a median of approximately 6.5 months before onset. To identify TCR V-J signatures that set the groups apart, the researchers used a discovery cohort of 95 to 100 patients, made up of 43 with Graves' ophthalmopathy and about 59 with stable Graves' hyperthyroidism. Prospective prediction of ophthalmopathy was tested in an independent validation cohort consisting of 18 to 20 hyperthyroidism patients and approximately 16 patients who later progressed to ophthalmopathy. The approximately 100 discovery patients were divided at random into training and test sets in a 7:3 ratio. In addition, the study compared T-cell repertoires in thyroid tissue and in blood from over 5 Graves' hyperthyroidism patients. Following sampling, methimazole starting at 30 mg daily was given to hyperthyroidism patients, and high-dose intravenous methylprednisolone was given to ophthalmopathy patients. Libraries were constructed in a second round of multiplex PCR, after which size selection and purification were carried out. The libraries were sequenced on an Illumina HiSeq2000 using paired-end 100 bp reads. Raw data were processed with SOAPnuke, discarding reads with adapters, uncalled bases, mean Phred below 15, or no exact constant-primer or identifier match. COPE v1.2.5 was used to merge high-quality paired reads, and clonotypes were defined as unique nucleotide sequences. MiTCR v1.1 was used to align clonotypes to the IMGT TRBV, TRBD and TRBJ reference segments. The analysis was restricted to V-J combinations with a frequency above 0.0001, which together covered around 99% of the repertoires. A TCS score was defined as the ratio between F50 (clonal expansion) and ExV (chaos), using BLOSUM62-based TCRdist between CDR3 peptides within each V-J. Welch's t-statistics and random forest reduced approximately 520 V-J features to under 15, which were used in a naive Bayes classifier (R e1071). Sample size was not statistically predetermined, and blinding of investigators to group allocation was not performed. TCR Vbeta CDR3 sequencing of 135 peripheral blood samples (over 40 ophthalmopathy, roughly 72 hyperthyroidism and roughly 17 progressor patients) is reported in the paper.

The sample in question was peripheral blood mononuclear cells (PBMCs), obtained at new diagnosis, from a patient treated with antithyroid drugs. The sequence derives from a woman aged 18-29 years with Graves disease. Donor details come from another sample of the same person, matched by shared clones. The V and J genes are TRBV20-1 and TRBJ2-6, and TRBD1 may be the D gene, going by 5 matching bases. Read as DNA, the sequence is TGCAGTGCTACCAGGGTTTCTGGGGCCAACGTCCTGACTTTC. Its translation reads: CSATRVSGANVLTF.